This T cell receptor (beta chain) was observed in a study of cytomegalovirus exposure and HLA in healthy donors. Study-level results: According to reports, the classifier identified cytomegalovirus status with high specificity and sensitivity.

Produced via immunoSEQ multiplex PCR; TCRdb's table is partial and in-frame only. The repertoire holds around 180,000 clones, with around 84% as singletons. With regard to this clone: Its antigen is as yet unknown.

The CDR3 sequence is 16 residues long. The germline V gene encodes CDR1 SGDLS and CDR2 YYNGEE. Trimming took 4 bases from V and 4 from J, leaving 18 bases between them. These donors were members of the approximately 110-subject validation cohort, a group separate from the roughly 670-subject first cohort. The chain employs TRBV9 and TRBJ2-1; TRBD2 might be the D (6 bases). The sequencing sample was made of PBMCs. The sequence came from a young man in good health and CMV-seropositive. CDR3 amino acids: CASSPEAEGLYNEQFF. DNA for the CDR3: TGTGCCAGCAGCCCCGAGGCGGAGGGCCTTTACAATGAGCAGTTCTTC. Full variable domain (outside the CDR3, taken from reference TRBV9 and TRBJ2-1): DSGVTQTPKHLITATGQRVTLRCSPRSGDLSVYWYQQSLDQGLQFLIQYYNGEERAKGNILERFSAQQFPDLHSELNLSSLELGDSALYFCASSPEAEGLYNEQFFGPGTRLTVL.